Each of the 5 T cell receptor beta chains below was sequenced from the same sample in a study of cytomegalovirus exposure and HLA in healthy donors. The primer mix had 60 Vbeta and 13 Jbeta primers. The repertoire was sequenced with immunoSEQ multiplex PCR; TCRdb's copy has only in-frame clones and lacks some. The repertoire holds about 140,000 clones, with roughly 65% as singletons. Sequencing was carried out using PBMCs. The origin of the receptors is a woman in her twenties or thirties in good health and CMV-seronegative.

This clone was counted only a few times. In DNA, the CDR3 is TGTGCCAGCCACTCGGCACAGGAATACTATAGCAATCAGCCCCAGCATTTT. This codes for CASHSAQEYYSNQPQHF. This sequence joins TRBV19 and TRBJ1-5; the D gene is possibly TRBD1 (5 bases). Germline values: CDR1 LNHDA, CDR2 SQIVND (reference sequence). V was shortened by 9 bases and J by 0 bases, with 21 bases between the two germline ends. The length of the CDR3 is 17 residues.

This clone has only one observation. The rearrangement links TRBV6-1 to TRBJ2-4, with a possible D match to TRBD2 (5 bases). CDR3 length: 15 residues. The V and J ends lost 4 bases and 0 bases respectively, with 10 bases between them. Germline lookup yields CDR1 MNHNS and CDR2 SASEGT. CDR3 DNA: TGTGCCAGCAGTGCCAGCGGCTCAGCCAAAAACATTCAGTACTTC. Protein sequence: CASSASGSAKNIQYF.

The V and J genes are TRBV28 and TRBJ2-5; 7 nucleotides match TRBD2. CDR1 is MDHEN, CDR2 SYDVKM, per germline. J gave up 0 bases and V 8 bases, and 3 bases lay outside the gene matches. The CDR3 extends over 13 amino acids. In DNA, the CDR3 is TGTGCCAGCGGGAGGGGTGACCAAGAGACCCAGTACTTC. Its translation: CASGRGDQETQYF.

This chain joins TRBV18 and TRBJ2-7; TRBD1 matches 9 bases. Germline V gives CDR1 KGHSH, CDR2 LQKENI. This CDR3 contains 15 residues. Trimming removed 3 bases from V and 0 bases from J; junction bases left unmatched: 3. The DNA of the CDR3 is TGTGCCAGCTCACCGAGGACAGGGGACTCCTACGAGCAGTACTTC. Protein product: CASSPRTGDSYEQYF.

The chain's CDR3 is CASTGAAGFSYNSPLHF. The CDR3 nucleotides read TGTGCCAGCACTGGTGCGGCAGGGTTCTCCTATAATTCACCCCTCCACTTT. The V gene is TRBV28, the J gene TRBJ1-6, with D perhaps matching TRBD1 (5 bases). Germline lookup yields CDR1 MDHEN and CDR2 SYDVKM. V lost 7 bases and J 0 bases, leaving 16 bases between the germline ends. The CDR3 extends over 17 amino acids.